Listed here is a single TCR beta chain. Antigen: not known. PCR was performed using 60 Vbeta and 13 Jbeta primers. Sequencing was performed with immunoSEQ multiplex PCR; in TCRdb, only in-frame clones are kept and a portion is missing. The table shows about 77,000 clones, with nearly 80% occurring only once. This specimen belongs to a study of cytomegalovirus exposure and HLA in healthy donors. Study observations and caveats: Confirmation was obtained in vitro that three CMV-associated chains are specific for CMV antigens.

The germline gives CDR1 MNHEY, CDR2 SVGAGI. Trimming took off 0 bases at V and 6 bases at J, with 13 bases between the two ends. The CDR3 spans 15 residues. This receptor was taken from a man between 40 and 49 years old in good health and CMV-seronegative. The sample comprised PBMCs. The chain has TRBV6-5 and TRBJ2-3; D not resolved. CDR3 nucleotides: TGTGCCAGCAGTTACTCGAAAATATCTCAGGATACGCAGTATTTT. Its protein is CASSYSKISQDTQYF.